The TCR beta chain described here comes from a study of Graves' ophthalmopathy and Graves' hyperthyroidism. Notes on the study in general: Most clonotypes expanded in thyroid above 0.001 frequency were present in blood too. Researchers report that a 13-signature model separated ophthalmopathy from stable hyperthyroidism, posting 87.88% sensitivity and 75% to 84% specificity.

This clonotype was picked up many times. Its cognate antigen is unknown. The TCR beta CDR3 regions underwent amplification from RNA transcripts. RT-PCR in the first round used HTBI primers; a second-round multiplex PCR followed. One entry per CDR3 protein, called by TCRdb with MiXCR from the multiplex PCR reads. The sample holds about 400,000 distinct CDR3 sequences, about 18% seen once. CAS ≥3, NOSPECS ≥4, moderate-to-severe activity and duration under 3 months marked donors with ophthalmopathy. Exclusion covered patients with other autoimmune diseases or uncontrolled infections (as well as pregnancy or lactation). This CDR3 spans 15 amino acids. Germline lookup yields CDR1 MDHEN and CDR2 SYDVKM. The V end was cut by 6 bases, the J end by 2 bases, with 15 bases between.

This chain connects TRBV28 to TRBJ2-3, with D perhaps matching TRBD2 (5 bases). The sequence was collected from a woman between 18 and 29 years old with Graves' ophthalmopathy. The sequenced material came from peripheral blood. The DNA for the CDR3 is TGTGCCAGCAGCCTATCGCAGCGGCACACAGATACGCAGTATTTT. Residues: CASSLSQRHTDTQYF. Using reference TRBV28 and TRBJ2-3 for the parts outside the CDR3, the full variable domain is DVKVTQSSRYLVKRTGEKVFLECVQDMDHENMFWYRQDPGLGLRLIYFSYDVKMKEKGDIPEGYSVSREKKERFSLILESASTNQTSMYLCASSLSQRHTDTQYFGPGTRLTVL.